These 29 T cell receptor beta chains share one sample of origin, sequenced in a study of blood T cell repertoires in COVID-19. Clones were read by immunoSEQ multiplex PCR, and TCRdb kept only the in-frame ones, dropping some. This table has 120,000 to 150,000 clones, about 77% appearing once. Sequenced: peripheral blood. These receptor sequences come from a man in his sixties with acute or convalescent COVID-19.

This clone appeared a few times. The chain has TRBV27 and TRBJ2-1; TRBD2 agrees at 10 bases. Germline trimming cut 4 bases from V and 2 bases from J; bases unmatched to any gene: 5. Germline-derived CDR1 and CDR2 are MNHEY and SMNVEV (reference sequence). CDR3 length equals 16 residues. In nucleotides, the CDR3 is TGTGCCAGCAGTTCCCTAGCGGGAGTCACCTACAATGAGCAGTTCTTC. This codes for CASSSLAGVTYNEQFF.

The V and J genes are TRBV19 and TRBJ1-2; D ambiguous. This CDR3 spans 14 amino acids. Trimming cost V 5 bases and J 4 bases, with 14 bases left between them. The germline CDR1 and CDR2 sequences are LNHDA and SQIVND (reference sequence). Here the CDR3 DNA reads TGTGCCAGTAGTTCACCCACGGGGTTCTATGGCTACACCTTC. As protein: CASSSPTGFYGYTF.

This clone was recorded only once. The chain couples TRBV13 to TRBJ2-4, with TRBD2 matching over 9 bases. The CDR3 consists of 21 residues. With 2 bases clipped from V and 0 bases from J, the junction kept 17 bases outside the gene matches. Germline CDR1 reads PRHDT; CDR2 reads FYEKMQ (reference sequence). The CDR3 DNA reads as TGTGCCAGCAGCTTAACCCCGTTGCTAGCGGGACCTTCGCTAGCCAAAAACATTCAGTACTTC. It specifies CASSLTPLLAGPSLAKNIQYF.

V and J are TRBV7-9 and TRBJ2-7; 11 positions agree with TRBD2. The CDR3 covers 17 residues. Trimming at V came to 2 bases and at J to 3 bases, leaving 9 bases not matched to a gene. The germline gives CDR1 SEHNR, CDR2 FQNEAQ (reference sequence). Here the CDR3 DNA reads TGTGCCAGCAGCTTATGGGGAACGGGACTAGCGGACTACGAGCAGTACTTC. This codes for CASSLWGTGLADYEQYF.

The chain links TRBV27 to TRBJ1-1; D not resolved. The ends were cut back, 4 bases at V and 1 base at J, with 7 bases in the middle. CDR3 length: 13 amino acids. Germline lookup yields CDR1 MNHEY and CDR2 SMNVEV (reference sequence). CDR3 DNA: TGTGCCAGCAGTTGGTCCAGGAACACTGAAGCTTTCTTT. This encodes CASSWSRNTEAFF.

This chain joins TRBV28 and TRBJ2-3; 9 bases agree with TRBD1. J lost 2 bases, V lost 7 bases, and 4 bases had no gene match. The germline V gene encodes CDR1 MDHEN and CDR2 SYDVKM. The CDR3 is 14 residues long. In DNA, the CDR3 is TGTGCCAGCAAAACACAGGGGGCCACAGATACGCAGTATTTT. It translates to CASKTQGATDTQYF.

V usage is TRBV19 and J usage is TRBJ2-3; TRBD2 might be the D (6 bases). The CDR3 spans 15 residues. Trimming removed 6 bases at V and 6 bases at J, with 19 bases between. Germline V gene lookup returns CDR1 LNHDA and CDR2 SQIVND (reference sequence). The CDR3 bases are TGTGCCAGTAGCAGTAGCGGACCCCATGGGGATACGCAGTATTTT. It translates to CASSSSGPHGDTQYF. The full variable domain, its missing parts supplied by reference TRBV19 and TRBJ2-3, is DGGITQSPKYLFRKEGQNVTLSCEQNLNHDAMYWYRQDPGQGLRLIYYSQIVNDFQKGDIAEGYSVSREKKESFPLTVTSAQKNPTAFYLCASSSSGPHGDTQYFGPGTRLTVL.

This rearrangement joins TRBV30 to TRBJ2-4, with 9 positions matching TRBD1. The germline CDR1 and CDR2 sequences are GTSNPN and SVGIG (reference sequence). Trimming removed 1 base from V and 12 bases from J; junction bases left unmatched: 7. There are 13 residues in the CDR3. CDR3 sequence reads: CAWSEAGQGPQYF. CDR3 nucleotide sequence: TGTGCCTGGAGTGAGGCGGGACAGGGTCCTCAGTACTTC.

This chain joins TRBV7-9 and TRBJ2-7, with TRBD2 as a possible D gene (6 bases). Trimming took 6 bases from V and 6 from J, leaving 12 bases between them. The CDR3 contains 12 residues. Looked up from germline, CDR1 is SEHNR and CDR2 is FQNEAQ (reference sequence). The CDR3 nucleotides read TGTGCCAGCAGACCTGACGGGGGCGAGCAGTACTTC. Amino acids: CASRPDGGEQYF.

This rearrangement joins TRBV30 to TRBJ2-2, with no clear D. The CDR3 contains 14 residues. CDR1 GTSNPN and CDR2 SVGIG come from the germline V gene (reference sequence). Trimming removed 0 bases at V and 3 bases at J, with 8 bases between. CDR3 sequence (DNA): TGTGCCTGGAGTGTGGGCTTGGACACCGGGGAGCTGTTTTTT. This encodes CAWSVGLDTGELFF.

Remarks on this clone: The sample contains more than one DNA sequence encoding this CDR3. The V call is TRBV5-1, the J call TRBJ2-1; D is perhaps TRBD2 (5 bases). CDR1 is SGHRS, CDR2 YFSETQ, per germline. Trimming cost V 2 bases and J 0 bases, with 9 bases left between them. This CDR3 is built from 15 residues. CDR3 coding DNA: TGCGCCAGCAGCTTAGCGGAAAGCTCCTACAATGAGCAGTTCTTC. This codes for CASSLAESSYNEQFF.

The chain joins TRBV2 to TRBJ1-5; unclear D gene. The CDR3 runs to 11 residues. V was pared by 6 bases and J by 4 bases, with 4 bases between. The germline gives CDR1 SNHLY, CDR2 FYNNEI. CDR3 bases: TGTGCCAGCAGGCTAAATCAGCCCCAGCATTTT. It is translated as CASRLNQPQHF.

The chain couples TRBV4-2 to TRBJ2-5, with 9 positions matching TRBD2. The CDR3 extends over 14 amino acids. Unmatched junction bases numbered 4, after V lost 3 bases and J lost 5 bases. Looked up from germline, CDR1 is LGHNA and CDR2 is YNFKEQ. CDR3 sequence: CASSQAGGKETQYF. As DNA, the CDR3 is TGTGCCAGCAGCCAGGCGGGAGGGAAGGAGACCCAGTACTTC.

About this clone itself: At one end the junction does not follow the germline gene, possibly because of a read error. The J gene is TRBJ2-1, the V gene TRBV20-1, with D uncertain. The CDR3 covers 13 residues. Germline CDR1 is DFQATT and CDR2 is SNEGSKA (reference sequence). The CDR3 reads CGASSATHNEQFF. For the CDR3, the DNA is TGCGGTGCTAGTTCCGCCACTCACAATGAGCAGTTCTTC.

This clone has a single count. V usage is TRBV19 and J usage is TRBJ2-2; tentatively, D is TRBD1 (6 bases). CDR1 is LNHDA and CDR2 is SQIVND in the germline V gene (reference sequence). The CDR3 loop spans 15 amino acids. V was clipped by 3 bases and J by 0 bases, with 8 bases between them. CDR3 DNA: TGTGCCAGTAGTATGGGGGCGACGAACACCGGGGAGCTGTTTTTT. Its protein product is CASSMGATNTGELFF.

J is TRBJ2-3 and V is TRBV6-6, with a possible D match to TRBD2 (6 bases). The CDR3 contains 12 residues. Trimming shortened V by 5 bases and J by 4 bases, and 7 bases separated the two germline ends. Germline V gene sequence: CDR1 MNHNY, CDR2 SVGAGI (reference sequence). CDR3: CASSRLADTQYF. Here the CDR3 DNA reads TGTGCCAGCAGTCGACTAGCAGATACGCAGTATTTT.

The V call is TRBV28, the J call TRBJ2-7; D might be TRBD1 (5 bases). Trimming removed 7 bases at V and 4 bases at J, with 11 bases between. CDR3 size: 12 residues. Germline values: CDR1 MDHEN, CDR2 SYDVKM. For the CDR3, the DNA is TGTGCCAGCACCGAGCAGGGATACGAGCAGTACTTC. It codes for CASTEQGYEQYF.

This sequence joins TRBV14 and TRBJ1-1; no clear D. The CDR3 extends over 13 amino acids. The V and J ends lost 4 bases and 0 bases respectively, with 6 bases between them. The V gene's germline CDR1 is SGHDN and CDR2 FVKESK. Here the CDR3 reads CASSPLMNTEAFF. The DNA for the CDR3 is TGTGCCAGCAGCCCCCTTATGAACACTGAAGCTTTCTTT.

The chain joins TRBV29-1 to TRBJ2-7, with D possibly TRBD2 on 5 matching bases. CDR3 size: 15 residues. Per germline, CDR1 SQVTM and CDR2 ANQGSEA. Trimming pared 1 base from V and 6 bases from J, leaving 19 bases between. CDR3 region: CSVEGLGGELFEQYF. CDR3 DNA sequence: TGCAGCGTTGAAGGCCTTGGTGGGGAGCTGTTCGAGCAGTACTTC.

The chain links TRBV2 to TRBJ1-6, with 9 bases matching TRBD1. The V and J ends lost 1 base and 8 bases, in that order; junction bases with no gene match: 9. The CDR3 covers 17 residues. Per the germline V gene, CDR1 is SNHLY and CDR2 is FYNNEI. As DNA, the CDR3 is TGTGCCAGCAGTGAAGTACGGTCTGGACAGGGGCATTCACCCCTCCACTTT. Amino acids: CASSEVRSGQGHSPLHF. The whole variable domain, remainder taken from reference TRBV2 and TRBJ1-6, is EPEVTQTPSHQVTQMGQEVILRCVPISNHLYFYWYRQILGQKVEFLVSFYNNEISEKSEIFDDQFSVERPDGSNFTLKIRSTKLEDSAMYFCASSEVRSGQGHSPLHFGNGTRLTVT.

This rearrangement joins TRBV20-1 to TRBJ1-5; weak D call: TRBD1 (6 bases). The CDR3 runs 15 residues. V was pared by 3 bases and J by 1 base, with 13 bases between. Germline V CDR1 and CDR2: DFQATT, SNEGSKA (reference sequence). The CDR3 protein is CSASLTGKSNQPQHF. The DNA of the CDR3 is TGCAGTGCTAGTTTGACAGGTAAAAGCAATCAGCCCCAGCATTTT.

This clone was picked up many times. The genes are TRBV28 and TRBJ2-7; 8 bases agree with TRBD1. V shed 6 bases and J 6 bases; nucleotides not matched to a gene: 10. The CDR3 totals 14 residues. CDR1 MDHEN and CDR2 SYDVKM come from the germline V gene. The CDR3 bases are TGTGCCAGCAGGACGACAGGGGACCTTCGCGAGCAGTACTTC. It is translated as CASRTTGDLREQYF.

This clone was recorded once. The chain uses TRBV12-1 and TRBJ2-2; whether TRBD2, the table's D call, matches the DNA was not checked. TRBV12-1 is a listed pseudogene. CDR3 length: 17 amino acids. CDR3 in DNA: TGTGCCAGCAGCTTTGCGCAAGGAGGGGCGAACACCGGGGAGCTGTTTTTT. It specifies CASSFAQGGANTGELFF.

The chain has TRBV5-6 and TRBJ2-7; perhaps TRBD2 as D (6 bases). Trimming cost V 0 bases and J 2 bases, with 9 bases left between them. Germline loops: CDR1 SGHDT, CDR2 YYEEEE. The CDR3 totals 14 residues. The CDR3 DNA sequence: TGTGCCAGCAGCTTGGTAGGGACTCCCTACGAGCAGTACTTC. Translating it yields CASSLVGTPYEQYF.

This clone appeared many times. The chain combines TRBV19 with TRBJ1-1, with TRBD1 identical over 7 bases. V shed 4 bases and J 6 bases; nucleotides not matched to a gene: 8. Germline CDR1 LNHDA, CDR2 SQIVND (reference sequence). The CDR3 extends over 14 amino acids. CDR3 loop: CASSKGTEGAEAFF. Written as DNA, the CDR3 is TGTGCCAGTAGTAAGGGGACAGAGGGCGCTGAAGCTTTCTTT. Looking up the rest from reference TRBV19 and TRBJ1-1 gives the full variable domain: DGGITQSPKYLFRKEGQNVTLSCEQNLNHDAMYWYRQDPGQGLRLIYYSQIVNDFQKGDIAEGYSVSREKKESFPLTVTSAQKNPTAFYLCASSKGTEGAEAFFGQGTRLTVV.

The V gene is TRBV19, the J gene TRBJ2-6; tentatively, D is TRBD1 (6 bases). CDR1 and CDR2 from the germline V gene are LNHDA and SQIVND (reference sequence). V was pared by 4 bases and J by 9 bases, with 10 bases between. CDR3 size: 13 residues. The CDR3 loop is CASSNRAGNVLTF. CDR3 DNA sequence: TGTGCCAGTAGTAACAGGGCAGGCAACGTCCTGACTTTC. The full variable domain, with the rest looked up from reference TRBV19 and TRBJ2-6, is DGGITQSPKYLFRKEGQNVTLSCEQNLNHDAMYWYRQDPGQGLRLIYYSQIVNDFQKGDIAEGYSVSREKKESFPLTVTSAQKNPTAFYLCASSNRAGNVLTFGAGSRLTVL.

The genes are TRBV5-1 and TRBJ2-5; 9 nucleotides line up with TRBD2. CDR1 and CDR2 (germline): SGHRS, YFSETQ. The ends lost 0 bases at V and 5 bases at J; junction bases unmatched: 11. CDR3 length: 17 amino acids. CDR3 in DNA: TGCGCCAGCAGCTTGGGCCCGCTTAGCGGGAGTGGGGAGACCCAGTACTTC. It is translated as CASSLGPLSGSGETQYF. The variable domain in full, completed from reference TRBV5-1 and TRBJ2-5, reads KAGVTQTPRYLIKTRGQQVTLSCSPISGHRSVSWYQQTPGQGLQFLFEYFSETQRNKGNFPGRFSGRQFSNSRSEMNVSTLELGDSALYLCASSLGPLSGSGETQYFGPGTRLLVL.

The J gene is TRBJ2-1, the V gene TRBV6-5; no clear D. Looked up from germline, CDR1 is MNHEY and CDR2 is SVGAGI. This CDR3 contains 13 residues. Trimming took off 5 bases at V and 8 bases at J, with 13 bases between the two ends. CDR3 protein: CASSLRLNDEQFF. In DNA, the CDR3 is TGTGCCAGCAGTCTACGACTTAACGATGAGCAGTTCTTC.

In DNA form, the CDR3 reads TGTGCCAGCAGCATGGGGGCTAGCCCCACAGATACGCAGTATTTT. This sequence encodes CASSMGASPTDTQYF. The J gene is TRBJ2-3, the V gene TRBV7-3, with TRBD1 as a possible D gene (6 bases). There are 15 residues in the CDR3. Germline CDR1 is SGHTA and CDR2 is FQGTGA. V lost 5 bases and J lost 2, with 14 bases in between.